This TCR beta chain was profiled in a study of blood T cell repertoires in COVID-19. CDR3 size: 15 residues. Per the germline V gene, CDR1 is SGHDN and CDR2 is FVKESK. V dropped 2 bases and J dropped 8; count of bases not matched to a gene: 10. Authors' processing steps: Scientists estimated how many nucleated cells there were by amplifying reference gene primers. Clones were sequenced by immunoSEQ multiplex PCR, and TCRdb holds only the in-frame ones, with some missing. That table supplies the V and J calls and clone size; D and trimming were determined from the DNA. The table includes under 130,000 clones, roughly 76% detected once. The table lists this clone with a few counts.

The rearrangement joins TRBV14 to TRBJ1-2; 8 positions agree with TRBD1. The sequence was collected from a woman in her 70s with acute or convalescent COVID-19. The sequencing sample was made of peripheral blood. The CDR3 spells CASSQTGQGPAGYTF. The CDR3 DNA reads TGTGCCAGCAGCCAAACCGGACAGGGTCCTGCCGGCTACACCTTC.